This T cell receptor (beta chain) was sequenced for a study of blood T cell repertoires in COVID-19. Germline V gene sequence: CDR1 SNHLY, CDR2 FYNNEI. The CDR3 has 15 residues. Trimming left V 3 bases short and J 3 bases short, with 12 bases between. The protocol was immunoSEQ multiplex PCR, while the TCRdb copy is restricted to in-frame clones and leaves out a portion. The data show hundreds of thousands of clones, 85% to 90% seen once. The receptor was isolated from a woman aged 18-35 years with acute COVID-19. Sample: PBMCs or T cells enriched from blood (not recorded which). The chain joins TRBV2 to TRBJ1-5; D is uncertain. CDR3 in DNA: TGTGCCAGCAGTGACGCGGTCAGACCCAATCAGCCCCAGCATTTT. This codes for CASSDAVRPNQPQHF. The full variable domain, in which reference TRBV2 and TRBJ1-5 provide the parts outside the CDR3, is EPEVTQTPSHQVTQMGQEVILRCVPISNHLYFYWYRQILGQKVEFLVSFYNNEISEKSEIFDDQFSVERPDGSNFTLKIRSTKLEDSAMYFCASSDAVRPNQPQHFGDGTRLSIL.